This T cell receptor (beta chain) is drawn from a study of CD8+ T cells in alopecia areata. The overall study: Treated patients were given oral tofacitinib, which was dosed at 5 to 10 mg twice daily.

This clone was seen only a few times. Regarding treatment: oral pan-JAK inhibitor, 5-10 mg twice daily. The sequencing template was cDNA reverse transcribed from extracted RNA. Profiling relied on immunoSEQ multiplex PCR, and the TCRdb table lists in-frame clones only, not all of them. The table shows 79,000 or so clones, with approximately 66% occurring only once. CDR1 and CDR2 from the germline V gene are SGHTA and FQGNSA. Trimming took 2 bases from V and 10 from J; bases not matched to a gene: 5. The CDR3 has 14 residues. The chain combines TRBV7-2 with TRBJ2-1; TRBD2 aligns across 10 bases. This specimen was CD8+ T cells sorted from blood, taken at week 24, from a patient treated with tofacitinib. The sequence derives from a human donor with alopecia areata. This CDR3 is CASSLILAGVEQFF. The DNA of the CDR3 is TGTGCCAGCAGCTTAATCCTAGCGGGGGTCGAGCAGTTCTTC.